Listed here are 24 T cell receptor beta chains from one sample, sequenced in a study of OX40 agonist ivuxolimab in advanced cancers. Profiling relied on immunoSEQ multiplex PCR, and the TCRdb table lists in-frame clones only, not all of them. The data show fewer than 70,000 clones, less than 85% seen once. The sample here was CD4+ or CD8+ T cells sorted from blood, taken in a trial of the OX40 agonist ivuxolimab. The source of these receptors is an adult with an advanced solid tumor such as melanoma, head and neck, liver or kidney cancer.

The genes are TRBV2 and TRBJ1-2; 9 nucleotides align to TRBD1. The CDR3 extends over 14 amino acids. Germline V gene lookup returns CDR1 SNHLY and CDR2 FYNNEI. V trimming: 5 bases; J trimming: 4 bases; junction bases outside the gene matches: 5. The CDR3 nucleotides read TGTGCCAGCAGTCAACAGGGGGCTGGCTATGGCTACACCTTC. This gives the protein CASSQQGAGYGYTF.

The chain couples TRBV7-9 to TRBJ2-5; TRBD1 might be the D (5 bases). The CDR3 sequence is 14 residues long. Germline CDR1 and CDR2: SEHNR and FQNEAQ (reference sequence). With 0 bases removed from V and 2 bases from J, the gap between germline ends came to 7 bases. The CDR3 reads CASSLATGQETQYF. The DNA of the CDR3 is TGTGCCAGCAGCTTAGCAACAGGACAAGAGACCCAGTACTTC.

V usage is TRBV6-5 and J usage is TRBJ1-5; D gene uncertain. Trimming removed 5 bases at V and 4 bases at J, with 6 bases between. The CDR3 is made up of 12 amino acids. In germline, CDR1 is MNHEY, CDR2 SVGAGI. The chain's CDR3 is CASSDRNQPQHF. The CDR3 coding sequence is TGTGCCAGCAGTGATCGTAATCAGCCCCAGCATTTT.

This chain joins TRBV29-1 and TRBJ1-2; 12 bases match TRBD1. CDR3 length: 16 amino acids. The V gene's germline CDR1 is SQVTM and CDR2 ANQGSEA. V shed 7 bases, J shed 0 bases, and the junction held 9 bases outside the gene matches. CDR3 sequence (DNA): TGCAGCGACGGGGGGACAGGGGGCTACTCTAACTATGGCTACACCTTC. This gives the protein CSDGGTGGYSNYGYTF.

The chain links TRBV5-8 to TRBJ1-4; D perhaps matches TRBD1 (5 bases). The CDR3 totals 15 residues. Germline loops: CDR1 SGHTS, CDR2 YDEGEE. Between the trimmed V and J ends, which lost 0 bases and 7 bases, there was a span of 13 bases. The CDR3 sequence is CASSLGGGRGEKLFF. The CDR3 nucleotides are TGTGCCAGCAGCTTGGGAGGTGGTAGGGGTGAAAAACTGTTTTTT.

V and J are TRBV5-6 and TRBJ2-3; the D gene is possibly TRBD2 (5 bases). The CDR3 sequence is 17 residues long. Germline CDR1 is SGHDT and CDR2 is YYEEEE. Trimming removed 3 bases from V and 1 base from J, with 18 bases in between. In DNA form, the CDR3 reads TGTGCCAGCAGCTCCCTCCCCAGCGGCCCAGGCACAGATACGCAGTATTTT. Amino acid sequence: CASSSLPSGPGTDTQYF.

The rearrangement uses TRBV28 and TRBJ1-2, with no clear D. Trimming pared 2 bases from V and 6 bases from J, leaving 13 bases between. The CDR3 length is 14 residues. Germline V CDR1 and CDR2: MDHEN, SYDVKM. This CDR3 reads CASSLPGTDNGYTF. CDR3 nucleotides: TGTGCCAGCAGTTTACCCGGAACCGACAATGGCTACACCTTC.

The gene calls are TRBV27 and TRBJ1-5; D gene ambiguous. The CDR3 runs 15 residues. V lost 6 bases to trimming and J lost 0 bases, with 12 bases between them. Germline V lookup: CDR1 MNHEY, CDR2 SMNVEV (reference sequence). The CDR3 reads CASSPITDSNQPQHF. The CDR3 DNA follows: TGTGCCAGCAGCCCTATCACAGATAGCAATCAGCCCCAGCATTTT.

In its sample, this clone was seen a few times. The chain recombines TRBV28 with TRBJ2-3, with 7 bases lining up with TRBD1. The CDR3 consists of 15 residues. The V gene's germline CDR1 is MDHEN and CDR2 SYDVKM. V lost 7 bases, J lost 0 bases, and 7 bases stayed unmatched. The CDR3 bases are TGTGCCAGCAAGACAGGGATAGTTAGCACAGATACGCAGTATTTT. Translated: CASKTGIVSTDTQYF. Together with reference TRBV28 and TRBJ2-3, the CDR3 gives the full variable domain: DVKVTQSSRYLVKRTGEKVFLECVQDMDHENMFWYRQDPGLGLRLIYFSYDVKMKEKGDIPEGYSVSREKKERFSLILESASTNQTSMYLCASKTGIVSTDTQYFGPGTRLTVL.

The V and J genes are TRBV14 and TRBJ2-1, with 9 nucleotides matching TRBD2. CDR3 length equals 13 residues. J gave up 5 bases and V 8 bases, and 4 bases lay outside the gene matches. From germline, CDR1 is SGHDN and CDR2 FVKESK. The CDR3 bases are TGTGCCAGCGGCGGGGGGGCCAACAATGAGCAGTTCTTC. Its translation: CASGGGANNEQFF. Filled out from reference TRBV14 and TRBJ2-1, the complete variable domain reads EAGVTQFPSHSVIEKGQTVTLRCDPISGHDNLYWYRRVMGKEIKFLLHFVKESKQDESGMPNNRFLAERTGGTYSTLKVQPAELEDSGVYFCASGGGANNEQFFGPGTRLTVL.

Here the CDR3 DNA reads TGTGCCAGCAGTGACTTGAAGGGGGGGCATAGCAATCAGCCCCAGCATTTT. It codes for CASSDLKGGHSNQPQHF. The chain combines TRBV6-4 with TRBJ1-5; perhaps TRBD1 as D (6 bases). The CDR3 length is 17 residues. Germline CDR1 reads MRHNA; CDR2 reads SNTAGT. V dropped 1 base and J dropped 0 bases, with 13 bases sitting between them.

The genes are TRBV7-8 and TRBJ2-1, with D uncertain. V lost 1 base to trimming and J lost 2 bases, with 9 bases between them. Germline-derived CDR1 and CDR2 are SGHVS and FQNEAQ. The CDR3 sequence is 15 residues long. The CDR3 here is CASSLEQSTYNEQFF. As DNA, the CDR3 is TGTGCCAGCAGCTTAGAACAGTCTACCTACAATGAGCAGTTCTTC.

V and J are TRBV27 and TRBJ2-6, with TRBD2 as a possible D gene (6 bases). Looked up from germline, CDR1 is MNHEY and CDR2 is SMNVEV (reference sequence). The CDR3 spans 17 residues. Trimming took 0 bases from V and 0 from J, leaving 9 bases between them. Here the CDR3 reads CASSLSGRNSGANVLTF. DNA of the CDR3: TGTGCCAGCAGTTTATCGGGGAGGAACTCTGGGGCCAACGTCCTGACTTTC.

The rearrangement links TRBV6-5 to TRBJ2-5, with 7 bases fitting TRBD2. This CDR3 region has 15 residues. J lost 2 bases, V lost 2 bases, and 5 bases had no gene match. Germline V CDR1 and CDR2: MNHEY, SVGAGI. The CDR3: CASSYEAGVQETQYF. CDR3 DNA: TGTGCCAGCAGTTACGAGGCGGGGGTTCAAGAGACCCAGTACTTC.

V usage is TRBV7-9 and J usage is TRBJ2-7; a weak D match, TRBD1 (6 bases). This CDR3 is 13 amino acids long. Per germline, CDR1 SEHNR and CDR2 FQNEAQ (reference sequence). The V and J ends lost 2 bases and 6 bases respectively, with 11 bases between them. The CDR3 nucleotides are TGTGCCAGCAGCTTATCAACGACAGGCGAGCAGTACTTC. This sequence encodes CASSLSTTGEQYF.

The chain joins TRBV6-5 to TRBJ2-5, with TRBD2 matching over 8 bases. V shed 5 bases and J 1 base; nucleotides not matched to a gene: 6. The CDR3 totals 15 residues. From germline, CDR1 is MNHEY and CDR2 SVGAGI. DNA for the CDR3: TGTGCCAGCAGTGGCGGGGGGCCCCCCCAAGAGACCCAGTACTTC. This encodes CASSGGGPPQETQYF.

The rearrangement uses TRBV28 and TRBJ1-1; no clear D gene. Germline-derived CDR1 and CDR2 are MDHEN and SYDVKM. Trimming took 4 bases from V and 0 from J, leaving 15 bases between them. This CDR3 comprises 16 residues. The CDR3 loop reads CASSSAQLFMNTEAFF. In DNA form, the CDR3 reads TGTGCCAGCAGTTCGGCCCAGCTATTCATGAACACTGAAGCTTTCTTT.

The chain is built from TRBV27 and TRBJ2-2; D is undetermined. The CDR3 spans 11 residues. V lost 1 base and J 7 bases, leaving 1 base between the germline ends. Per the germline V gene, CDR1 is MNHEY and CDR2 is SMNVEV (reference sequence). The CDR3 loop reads CASSLFGELFF. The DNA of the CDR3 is TGTGCCAGCAGTTTATTCGGGGAGCTGTTTTTT.

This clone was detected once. The CDR3 loop reads CASSFDGARTGELFF. The DNA for the CDR3 is TGTGCCAGCAGTTTCGATGGAGCTCGGACCGGGGAGCTGTTTTTT. The chain uses TRBV27 and TRBJ2-2; no reliable D call. This CDR3 contains 15 residues. Germline V lookup: CDR1 MNHEY, CDR2 SMNVEV (reference sequence). V was pared by 3 bases and J by 5 bases, with 13 bases between.

This CDR3 reads CASTLGAARGYGYTF. The CDR3 bases are TGTGCCAGTACCTTAGGGGCTGCTCGGGGCTATGGCTACACCTTC. The V call is TRBV19, the J call TRBJ1-2; D perhaps matches TRBD1 (5 bases). CDR3 size: 15 residues. Trimming removed 7 bases from V and 4 bases from J, with 19 bases in between. The germline CDR1 and CDR2 sequences are LNHDA and SQIVND (reference sequence).

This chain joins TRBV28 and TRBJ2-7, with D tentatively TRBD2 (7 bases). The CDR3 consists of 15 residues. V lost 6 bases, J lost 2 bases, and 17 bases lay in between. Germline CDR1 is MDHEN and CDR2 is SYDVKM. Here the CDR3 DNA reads TGTGCCAGCAGGCCCGGGGCGGGGGCCGCCTACGAGCAGTACTTC. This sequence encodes CASRPGAGAAYEQYF.

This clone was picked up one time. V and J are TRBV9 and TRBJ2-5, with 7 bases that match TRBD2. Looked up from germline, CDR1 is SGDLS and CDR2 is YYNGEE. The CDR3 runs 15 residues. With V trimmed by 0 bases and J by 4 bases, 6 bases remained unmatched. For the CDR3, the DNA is TGTGCCAGCAGCGTAGCTGCGGGGGAGATAGAGACCCAGTACTTC. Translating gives CASSVAAGEIETQYF.

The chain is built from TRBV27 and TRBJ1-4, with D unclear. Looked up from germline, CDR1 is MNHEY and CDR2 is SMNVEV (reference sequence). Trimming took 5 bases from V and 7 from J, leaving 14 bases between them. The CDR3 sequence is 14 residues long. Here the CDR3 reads CASSLGPGGEKLFF. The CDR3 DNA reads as TGTGCCAGCAGTCTCGGACCGGGTGGTGAAAAACTGTTTTTT.

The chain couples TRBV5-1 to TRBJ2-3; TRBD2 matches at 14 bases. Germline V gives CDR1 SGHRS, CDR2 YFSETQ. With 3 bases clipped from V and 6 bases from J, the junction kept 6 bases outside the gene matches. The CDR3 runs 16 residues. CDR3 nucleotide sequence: TGCGCCAGCAGCTCCGGGACTAGCGGGGGTGGGGATACGCAGTATTTT. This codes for CASSSGTSGGGDTQYF.